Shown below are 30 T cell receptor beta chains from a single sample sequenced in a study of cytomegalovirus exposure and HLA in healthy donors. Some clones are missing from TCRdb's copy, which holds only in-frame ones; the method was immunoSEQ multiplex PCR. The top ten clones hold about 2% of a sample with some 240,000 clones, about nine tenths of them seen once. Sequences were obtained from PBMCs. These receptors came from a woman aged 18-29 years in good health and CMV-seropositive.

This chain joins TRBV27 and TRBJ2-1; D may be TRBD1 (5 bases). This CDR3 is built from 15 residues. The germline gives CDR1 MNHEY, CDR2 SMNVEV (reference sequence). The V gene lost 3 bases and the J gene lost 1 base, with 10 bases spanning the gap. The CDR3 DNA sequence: TGTGCCAGCAGTTTTTCTCCAGGGTCCTACAATGAGCAGTTCTTC. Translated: CASSFSPGSYNEQFF.

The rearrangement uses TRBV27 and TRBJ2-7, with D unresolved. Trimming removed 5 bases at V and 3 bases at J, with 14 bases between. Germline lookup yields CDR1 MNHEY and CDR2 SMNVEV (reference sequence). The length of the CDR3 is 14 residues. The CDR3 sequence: CASSPPNADYEQYF. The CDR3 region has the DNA TGTGCCAGCAGTCCCCCCAACGCAGACTACGAGCAGTACTTC.

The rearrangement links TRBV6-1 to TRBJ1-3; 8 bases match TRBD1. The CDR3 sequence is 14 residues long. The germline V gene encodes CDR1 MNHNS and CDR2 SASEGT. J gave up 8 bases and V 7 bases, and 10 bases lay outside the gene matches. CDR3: CASKQTGAEDTIYF. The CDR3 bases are TGTGCCAGCAAGCAGACAGGGGCGGAGGACACCATATATTTT.

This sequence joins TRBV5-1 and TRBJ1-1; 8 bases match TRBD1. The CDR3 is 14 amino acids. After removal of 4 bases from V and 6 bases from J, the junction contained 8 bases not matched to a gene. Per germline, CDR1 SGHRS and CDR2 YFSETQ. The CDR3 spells CASSPGQGGAEAFF. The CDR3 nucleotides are TGCGCCAGCAGCCCCGGACAGGGCGGCGCTGAAGCTTTCTTT.

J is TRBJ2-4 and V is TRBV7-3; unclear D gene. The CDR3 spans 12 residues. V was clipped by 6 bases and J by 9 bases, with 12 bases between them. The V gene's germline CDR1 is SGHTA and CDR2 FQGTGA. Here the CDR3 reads CASSDNFGIQYF. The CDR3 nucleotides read TGTGCCAGCAGTGACAATTTTGGCATTCAGTACTTC. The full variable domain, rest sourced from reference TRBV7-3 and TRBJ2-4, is GAGVSQTPSNKVTEKGKYVELRCDPISGHTALYWYRQSLGQGPEFLIYFQGTGAADDSGLPNDRFFAVRPEGSVSTLKIQRTERGDSAVYLCASSDNFGIQYFGAGTRLSVL.

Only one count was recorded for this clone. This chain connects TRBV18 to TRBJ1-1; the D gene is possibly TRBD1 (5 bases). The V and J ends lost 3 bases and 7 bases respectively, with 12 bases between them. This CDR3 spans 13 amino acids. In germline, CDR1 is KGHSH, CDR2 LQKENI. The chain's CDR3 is CASSPAGGSEAFF. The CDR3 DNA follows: TGTGCCAGCTCACCGGCGGGGGGAAGTGAAGCTTTCTTT.

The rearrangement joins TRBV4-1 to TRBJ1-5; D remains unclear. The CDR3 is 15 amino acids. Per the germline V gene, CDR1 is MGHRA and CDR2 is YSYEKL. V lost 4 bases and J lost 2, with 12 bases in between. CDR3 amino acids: CASSREPGGNQPQHF. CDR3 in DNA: TGCGCCAGCAGCCGCGAACCGGGTGGCAATCAGCCCCAGCATTTT.

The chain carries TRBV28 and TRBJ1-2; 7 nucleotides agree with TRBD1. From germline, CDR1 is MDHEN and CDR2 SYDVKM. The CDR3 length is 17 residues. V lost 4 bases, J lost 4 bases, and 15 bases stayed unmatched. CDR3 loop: CASSSPRLDRILYGYTF. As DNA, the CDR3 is TGTGCCAGCAGTTCCCCACGATTGGACAGGATACTCTATGGCTACACCTTC.

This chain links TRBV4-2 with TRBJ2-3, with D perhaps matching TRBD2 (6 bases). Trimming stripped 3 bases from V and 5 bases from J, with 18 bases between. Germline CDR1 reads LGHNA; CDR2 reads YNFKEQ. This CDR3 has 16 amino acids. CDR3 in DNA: TGTGCCAGCAGCCAGGAGGGGCCTACATCAGGAGATACGCAGTATTTT. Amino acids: CASSQEGPTSGDTQYF.

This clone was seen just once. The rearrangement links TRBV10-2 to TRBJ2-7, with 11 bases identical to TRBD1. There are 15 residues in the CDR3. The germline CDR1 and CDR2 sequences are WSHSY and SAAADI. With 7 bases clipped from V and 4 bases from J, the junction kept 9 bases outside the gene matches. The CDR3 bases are TGCGCCAGCAACGCTGGGACAGGGGGACCATACGAGCAGTACTTC. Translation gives CASNAGTGGPYEQYF.

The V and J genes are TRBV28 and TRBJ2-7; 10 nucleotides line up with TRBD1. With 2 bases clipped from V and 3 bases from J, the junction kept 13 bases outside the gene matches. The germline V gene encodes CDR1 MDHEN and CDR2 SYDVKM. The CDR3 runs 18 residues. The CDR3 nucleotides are TGTGCCAGCAGTTTAGGGCCGCGGGACAGGGGCTTTAACTACGAGCAGTACTTC. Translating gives CASSLGPRDRGFNYEQYF.

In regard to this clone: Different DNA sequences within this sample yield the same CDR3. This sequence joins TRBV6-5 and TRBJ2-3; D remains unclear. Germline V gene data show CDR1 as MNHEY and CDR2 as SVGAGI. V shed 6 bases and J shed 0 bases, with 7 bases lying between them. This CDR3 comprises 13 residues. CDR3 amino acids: CASSPLSTDTQYF. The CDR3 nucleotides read TGTGCCAGCAGCCCCCTTAGCACAGATACGCAGTATTTT.

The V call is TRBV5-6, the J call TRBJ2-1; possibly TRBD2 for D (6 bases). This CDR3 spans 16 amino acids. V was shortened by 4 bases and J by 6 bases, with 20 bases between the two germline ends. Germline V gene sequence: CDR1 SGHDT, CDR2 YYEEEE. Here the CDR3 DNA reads TGTGCCAGCAGCAAACAGGAAGCGGGTGGGATCAATGAGCAGTTCTTC. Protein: CASSKQEAGGINEQFF.

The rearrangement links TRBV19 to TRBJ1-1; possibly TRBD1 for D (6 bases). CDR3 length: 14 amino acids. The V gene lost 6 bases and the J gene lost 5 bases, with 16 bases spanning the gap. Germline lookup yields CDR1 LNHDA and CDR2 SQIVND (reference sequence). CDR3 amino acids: CASRVGQYGTEAFF. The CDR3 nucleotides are TGTGCCAGTAGGGTTGGACAGTATGGGACTGAAGCTTTCTTT.

CDR3 residues: CASSLLPGAGDEQYF. The CDR3 DNA reads TGCGCCAGCAGCTTACTACCCGGAGCGGGCGACGAGCAGTACTTC. The chain carries TRBV5-1 and TRBJ2-7; D is possibly TRBD2 (6 bases). The CDR3 is 15 amino acids. Looked up from germline, CDR1 is SGHRS and CDR2 is YFSETQ. Trimming cost V 2 bases and J 5 bases, with 17 bases left between them.

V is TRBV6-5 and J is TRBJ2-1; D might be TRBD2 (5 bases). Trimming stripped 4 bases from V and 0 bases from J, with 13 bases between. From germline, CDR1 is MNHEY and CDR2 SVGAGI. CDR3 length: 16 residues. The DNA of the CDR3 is TGTGCCAGCAGTTCACCGGGATTTAGCTCCTACAATGAGCAGTTCTTC. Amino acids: CASSSPGFSSYNEQFF.

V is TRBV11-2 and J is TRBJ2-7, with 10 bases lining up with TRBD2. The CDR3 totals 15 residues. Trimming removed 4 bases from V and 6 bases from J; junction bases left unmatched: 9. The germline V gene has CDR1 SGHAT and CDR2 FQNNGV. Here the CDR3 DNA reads TGTGCCAGCAGCTACCTAGCGGGAGACACCCTCGAGCAGTACTTC. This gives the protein CASSYLAGDTLEQYF.

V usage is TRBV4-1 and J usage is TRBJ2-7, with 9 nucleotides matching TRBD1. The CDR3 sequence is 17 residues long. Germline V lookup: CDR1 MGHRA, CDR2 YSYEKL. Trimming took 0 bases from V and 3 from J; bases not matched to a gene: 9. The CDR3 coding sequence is TGCGCCAGCAGCCAAGATCGTTGGGGGACAGGGAGCTACGAGCAGTACTTC. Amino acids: CASSQDRWGTGSYEQYF.

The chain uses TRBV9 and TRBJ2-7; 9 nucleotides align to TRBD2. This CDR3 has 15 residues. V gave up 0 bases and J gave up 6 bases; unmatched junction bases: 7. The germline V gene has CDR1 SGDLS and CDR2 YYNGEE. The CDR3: CASSVEDSGSGEQYF. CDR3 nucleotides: TGTGCCAGCAGCGTAGAGGATAGCGGGAGCGGCGAGCAGTACTTC.

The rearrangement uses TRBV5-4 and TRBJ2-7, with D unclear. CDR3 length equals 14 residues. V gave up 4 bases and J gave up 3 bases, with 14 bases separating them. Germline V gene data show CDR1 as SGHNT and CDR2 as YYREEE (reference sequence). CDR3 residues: CASSPLPSDYEQYF. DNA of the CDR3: TGTGCCAGCAGCCCTCTGCCCTCAGACTACGAGCAGTACTTC.

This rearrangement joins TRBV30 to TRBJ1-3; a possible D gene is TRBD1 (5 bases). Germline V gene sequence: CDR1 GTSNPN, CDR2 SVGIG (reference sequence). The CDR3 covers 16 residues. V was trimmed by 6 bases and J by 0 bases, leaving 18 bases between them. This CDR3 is CACTPVGGSSGNTIYF. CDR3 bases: TGTGCCTGCACCCCGGTGGGGGGATCCTCTGGAAACACCATATATTTT.

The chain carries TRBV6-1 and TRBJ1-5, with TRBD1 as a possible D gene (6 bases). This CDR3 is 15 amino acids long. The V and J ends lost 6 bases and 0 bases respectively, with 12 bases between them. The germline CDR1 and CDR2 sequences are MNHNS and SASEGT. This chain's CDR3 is CASSPTGLSNQPQHF. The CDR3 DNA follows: TGTGCCAGCAGCCCCACAGGGCTTAGCAATCAGCCCCAGCATTTT.

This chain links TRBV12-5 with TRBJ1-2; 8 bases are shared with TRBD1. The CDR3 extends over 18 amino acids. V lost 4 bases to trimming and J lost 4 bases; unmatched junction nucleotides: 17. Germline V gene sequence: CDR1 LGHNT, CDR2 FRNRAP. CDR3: CASGSRTKQGDRSYGYTF. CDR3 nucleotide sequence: TGTGCTAGTGGTTCGCGAACAAAACAGGGGGATAGGTCCTATGGCTACACCTTC.

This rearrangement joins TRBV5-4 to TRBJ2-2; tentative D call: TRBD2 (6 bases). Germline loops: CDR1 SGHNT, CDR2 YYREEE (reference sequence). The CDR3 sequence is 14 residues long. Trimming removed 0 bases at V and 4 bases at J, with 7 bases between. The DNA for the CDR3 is TGTGCCAGCAGCTTGGTGGGAGGCACCGGGGAGCTGTTTTTT. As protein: CASSLVGGTGELFF.

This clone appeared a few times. The CDR3 nucleotides are TGTGCCAGCAGATACAGGAATGAATATGGCTACACCTTC. It encodes CASRYRNEYGYTF. This rearrangement joins TRBV2 to TRBJ1-2; perhaps TRBD1 as D (5 bases). Germline CDR1 is SNHLY and CDR2 is FYNNEI. Trimming took 6 bases from V and 5 from J, leaving 13 bases between them. The CDR3 has 13 amino acids.

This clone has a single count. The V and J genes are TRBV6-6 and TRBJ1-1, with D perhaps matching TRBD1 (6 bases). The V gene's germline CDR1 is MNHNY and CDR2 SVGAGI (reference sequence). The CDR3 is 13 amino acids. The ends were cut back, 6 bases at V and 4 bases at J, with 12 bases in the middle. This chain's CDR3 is CASRGGGGTEAFF. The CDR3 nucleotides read TGTGCCAGCAGAGGGGGGGGTGGCACTGAAGCTTTCTTT.

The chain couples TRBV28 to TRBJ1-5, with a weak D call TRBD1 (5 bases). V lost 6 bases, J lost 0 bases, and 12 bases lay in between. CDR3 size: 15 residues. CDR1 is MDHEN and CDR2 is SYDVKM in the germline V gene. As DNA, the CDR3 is TGTGCCAGCAGCCGACAGTTCTATAGCAATCAGCCCCAGCATTTT. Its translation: CASSRQFYSNQPQHF.

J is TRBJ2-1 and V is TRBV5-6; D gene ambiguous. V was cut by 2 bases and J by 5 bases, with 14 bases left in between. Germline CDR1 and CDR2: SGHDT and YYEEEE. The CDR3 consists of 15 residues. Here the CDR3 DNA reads TGTGCCAGCAGCTTATATTCACAGCAACACAATGAGCAGTTCTTC. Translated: CASSLYSQQHNEQFF. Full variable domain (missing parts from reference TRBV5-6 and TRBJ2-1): DAGVTQSPTHLIKTRGQQVTLRCSPKSGHDTVSWYQQALGQGPQFIFQYYEEEERQRGNFPDRFSGHQFPNYSSELNVNALLLGDSALYLCASSLYSQQHNEQFFGPGTRLTVL.

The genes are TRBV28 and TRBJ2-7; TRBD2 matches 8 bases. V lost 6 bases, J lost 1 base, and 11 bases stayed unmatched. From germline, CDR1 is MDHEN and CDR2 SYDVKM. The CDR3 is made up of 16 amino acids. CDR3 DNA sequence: TGTGCCAGCAGCTTTCGACTAGCGAGTCGATCCTACGAGCAGTACTTC. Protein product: CASSFRLASRSYEQYF.

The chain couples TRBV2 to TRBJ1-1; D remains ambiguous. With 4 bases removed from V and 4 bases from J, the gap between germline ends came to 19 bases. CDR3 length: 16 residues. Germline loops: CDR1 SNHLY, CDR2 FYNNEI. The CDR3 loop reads CASSVVYSQGSTEAFF. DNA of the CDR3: TGTGCCAGCAGTGTTGTCTACAGCCAAGGGAGCACTGAAGCTTTCTTT.